These T cell receptor beta chains were read from a single sample in a study of T cell responses to AZD1222 COVID-19 vaccine. The method was immunoSEQ multiplex PCR; TCRdb's version includes in-frame clones alone and lacks a portion of them. The sample holds 110,000 or so clones, approximately 90% seen once. This material consisted of peripheral blood, taken on day 0 of AZD1222 vaccination. Receptor source: an adult in good health. The CDR3 runs from the conserved cysteine through the conserved F or W. D genes are given only for firm matches. Clone size, where shown, is once, few, many, or a class for clones that have expanded.

J | length | size | D | V | CDR3 | DNA
TRBJ1-1 | 13 | NA | NA | TRBV2 | CASRPPGASEAFF | TGTGCCAGTCGACCACCAGGGGCCTCCGAAGCTTTCTTT
TRBJ1-2 | 13 | NA | TRBD1 | TRBV7-9 | CASSFTGDGGYTF | TGTGCCAGCAGCTTTACAGGGGACGGGGGCTACACCTTC
TRBJ2-3 | 19 | NA | NA | TRBV3-1/TRBV3-2 | CASSQDPGSWNSPTDTQYF | TGTGCCAGCAGCCAAGATCCCGGGTCGTGGAATTCACCCACAGATACGCAGTATTTT
TRBJ1-1 | 14 | NA | TRBD1 | TRBV3-1/TRBV3-2 | CASSLRQGDSEAFF | TGTGCCAGCAGCCTCCGACAGGGAGATTCTGAAGCTTTCTTT
TRBJ1-5 | 16 | NA | NA | TRBV19 | CASSILAEGDNQPQHF | TGTGCCAGTAGTATACTAGCGGAGGGCGACAATCAGCCCCAGCATTTT
TRBJ2-1 | 14 | NA | NA | TRBV2 | CASNLVGGPGEQFF | TGTGCCAGCAACTTGGTCGGAGGGCCGGGAGAGCAGTTCTTC
TRBJ1-5 | 15 | NA | TRBD1 | TRBV2 | CASSRTGFINQPQHF | TGTGCCAGCAGCAGGACAGGGTTTATCAATCAGCCCCAGCATTTT
TRBJ1-1 | 14 | NA | NA | TRBV4-1 | CASSQFTGWNEAFF | TGCGCCAGCAGCCAATTTACAGGGTGGAATGAAGCTTTCTTT
TRBJ1-3 | 12 | NA | NA | TRBV2 | CASKYSGNTIYF | TGTGCCAGCAAGTACAGTGGAAACACCATATATTTT
TRBJ2-7 | 14 | NA | NA | TRBV27 | CASSSSGYQYEQYF | TGTGCCAGCAGTTCCTCGGGCTATCAGTACGAGCAGTACTTC
TRBJ2-1 | 12 | NA | NA | TRBV29-1 | CSVVRSGYEQFF | TGCAGCGTTGTGCGGTCTGGGTATGAGCAGTTCTTC
TRBJ2-1 | 15 | few | TRBD1 | TRBV25-1 | CASSDGTANYNEQFF | TGTGCCAGCAGTGACGGGACAGCAAATTACAATGAGCAGTTCTTC
TRBJ2-3 | 14 | NA | TRBD2 | TRBV24-1 | CATSRGGITDTQYF | TGTGCCACCAGTAGGGGAGGGATCACAGATACGCAGTATTTT
TRBJ1-3 | 12 | NA | NA | TRBV3-1/TRBV3-2 | CASSPTPGLLYF | TGTGCCAGCAGCCCCACTCCCGGACTACTATATTTT
TRBJ1-6 | 15 | NA | NA | TRBV7-9 | CASGLTTGSKSPLHF | TGTGCCAGCGGACTGACTACAGGGAGTAAGTCACCCCTCCACTTT
TRBJ2-2 | 17 | NA | NA | TRBV29-1 | CSVEDPDSVANTGELFF | TGCAGCGTTGAAGATCCCGATTCCGTTGCGAACACCGGGGAGCTGTTTTTT
TRBJ2-7 | 14 | NA | TRBD2 | TRBV28 | CASGTSGRAGEQYF | TGTGCCAGCGGTACTAGCGGGAGGGCTGGGGAGCAGTACTTC
TRBJ1-2 | 16 | few | NA | TRBV5-1 | CASRFQGGFSSYGYTF | TGCGCCAGCAGATTTCAGGGTGGTTTCTCTAGCTATGGCTACACCTTC
TRBJ2-7 | 16 | NA | NA | TRBV18 | CASSPTTALPGGEQYF | TGTGCCAGCTCACCTACTACAGCTCTTCCAGGAGGCGAGCAGTACTTC
TRBJ1-3 | 15 | NA | NA | TRBV6-5 | CASSLGQGSGNTIYF | TGTGCCAGCAGTCTGGGACAAGGCTCTGGAAACACCATATATTTT
TRBJ1-4 | 15 | NA | NA | TRBV19 | CASSIAGFGNEKLFF | TGTGCCAGTAGTATTGCCGGTTTCGGTAATGAAAAACTGTTTTTT
TRBJ2-3 | 17 | NA | TRBD2 | TRBV18 | CASSPRVVAGVPDTQYF | TGTGCCAGCTCACCACGAGTGGTAGCGGGAGTGCCAGATACGCAGTATTTT
TRBJ2-5 | 15 | NA | NA | TRBV3-1/TRBV3-2 | CASSTRPRVGETQYF | TGTGCCAGCAGCACCAGACCCCGTGTGGGAGAGACCCAGTACTTC